This entry concerns a single T cell receptor (beta chain). Its target is not known. This sample is drawn from a study of T cell responses to AZD1222 COVID-19 vaccine. General study findings and limits: Females outnumbered males among donors, who were mostly white British; clonal diversity was possibly underestimated.

Assay used: immunoSEQ multiplex PCR; TCRdb lists only in-frame clones, some missing. The sample has around 100,000 clones; over 90% are singletons. The V segment lost 4 bases and the J segment 3 bases; nucleotides outside the gene matches: 8. The CDR3 sequence is 16 residues long. CDR1 and CDR2 (germline): LGHNA, YNFKEQ. The chain couples TRBV4-2 to TRBJ2-2; 7 bases align to TRBD2. This TCR was sampled from an adult in good health. The material sequenced was peripheral blood, taken on day 0 of AZD1222 vaccination. CDR3 sequence reads: CASSLAGVDDTGELFF. The CDR3 DNA follows: TGTGCCAGCAGCCTCGCGGGAGTGGATGACACCGGGGAGCTGTTTTTT.